This T cell receptor (beta chain) came from a study of T cell responses to AZD1222 COVID-19 vaccine (dated by TCRdb to the early 2020s). Regarding the complete study: AZD1222 recipients given second doses at about 4 weeks or at about 12 weeks were pooled, since spike-specific TCR depth and breadth were not found to differ between the two schedules. TCR sequencing covered roughly 230 trial participants: some 210 given two doses of AZD1222 and approximately 26 given two doses of MenACWY control vaccine. Trial participants were enrolled into age subgroups of 18-55, 56-69 and 70-plus years, which contained approximately 150, 28 and 58 TCR-sequenced participants, respectively.

Regarding this clone: The specificity of this receptor is unknown. No quality values exist for individual bases; no much larger clone is one base distant.

The study at large found these results: Most participants were white British and females outnumbered males, and the authors suggested that clonal diversity may have been underestimated. Nearly half of unique spike-specific TCRs reportedly recognized epitopes outside regions mutated in the B.1.351 and B.1.1.7 variants. Because no samples from the day 14 peak response were available, repertoires could be characterized only after the peak T cell response. Vaccine-associated CD4 TCRs spanned the whole spike protein, with dominant responses in regions 160-218 and 743-854. Spike-specific TCR breadth and depth rose significantly after two AZD1222 doses compared with day 0 and with MenACWY recipients. In the small 56-69-year group, the increase in depth fell short of significance, most likely because of low power. Conclusions about previously exposed vaccinees are limited because only six or seven AZD1222 recipients were SARS-CoV-2 seropositive at baseline.

Measured from the cysteine to the phenylalanine, the CDR3 is 14 residues long. The kept DNA is CDR3 alone, 42 bases in frame from the first base. V lost 6 bases and J lost 5 bases, and the count of bases not matched to a germline gene is 7. CDR1 WSHSY and CDR2 SAAADI were looked up in the germline V gene. The CDR3 regions of human TCRbeta chains were subjected to immunosequencing. As for the authors' bioinformatics: Repertoire TCRs were matched against a reference library of SARS-CoV-2-specific TCRs generated with the MIRA antigen-specificity platform. Breadth meant the fraction of unique TCRs that were SARS-CoV-2-associated, whereas depth meant the fraction of total T cells that were SARS-CoV-2-associated. Using the MIRA data, each spike-specific TCR was assigned both to the spike region to which the TCR was reactive and to a CD4 or CD8 class. Log10-transformed breadth and depth values were compared by one-way ANOVA with Sidak's multiple comparisons tests. What TCRdb holds here is the immuneACCESS table cut down to in-frame rearrangements. Part of the clones is not present; checked against another copy, under half of the missing clones reflect an unresolved V gene, and the others are unexplained. For V, J and clone size, that table is used; D and trimming come from the DNA. The sample profile shows some 97,000 clones; roughly 91% of them were found once. Together, the top ten hold 16% of the sample.

Explained via the paper, the time point label denotes: baseline before first vaccination. Vaccinee samples came from UK trials COV001 and COV002, including a single-blind randomized controlled phase 2/3 trial of AZD1222 (ChAdOx1 nCoV-19) in healthy adults. For TCRbeta chain sequencing, PBMC samples from trial participants were taken at day 0 and at day 28 after the second dose. The clonotype originates from an adult in good health. Sequences were derived from peripheral blood, sampled on day 0 of AZD1222 vaccination. The V and J segments used are TRBV10-2 and TRBJ2-1, with 7 middle bases fitting TRBD2. The CDR3 sequence is CASRMAGVHNEQFF. The nucleotide sequence is TGCGCCAGCAGAATGGCGGGAGTACACAATGAGCAGTTCTTC.